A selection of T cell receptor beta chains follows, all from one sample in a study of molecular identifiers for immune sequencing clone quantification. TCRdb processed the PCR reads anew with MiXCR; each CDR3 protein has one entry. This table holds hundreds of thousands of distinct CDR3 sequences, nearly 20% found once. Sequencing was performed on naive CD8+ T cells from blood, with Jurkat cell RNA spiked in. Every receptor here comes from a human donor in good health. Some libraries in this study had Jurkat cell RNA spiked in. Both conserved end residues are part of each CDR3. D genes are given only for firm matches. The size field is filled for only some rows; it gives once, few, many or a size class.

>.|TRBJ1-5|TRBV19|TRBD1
CASSSLGQGEQPQHF
TGTGCCAGTAGTTCCTTAGGACAGGGGGAACAGCCCCAGCATTTT
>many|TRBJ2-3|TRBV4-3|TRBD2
CASSQALAGTATRTDTQYF
TGCGCCAGCAGCCAAGCCTTAGCGGGCACGGCCACGCGCACAGATACGCAGTATTTT
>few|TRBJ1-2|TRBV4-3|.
CASSQGRTTAYYGYTF
TGCGCCAGCAGCCAAGGTCGGACGACAGCATACTATGGCTACACCTTC
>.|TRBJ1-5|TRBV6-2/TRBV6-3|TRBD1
CASSLTTRTGGFPYSNRPQHF
TGTGCCAGCAGTTTAACGACGAGGACAGGGGGCTTCCCTTATAGCAATCGGCCCCAGCATTTT
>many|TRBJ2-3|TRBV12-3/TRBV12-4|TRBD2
CASRRTSGGVTDTQYF
TGTGCCAGCAGGAGGACTAGCGGGGGGGTCACAGATACGCAGTATTTT
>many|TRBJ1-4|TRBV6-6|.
CASSYLRDMLFF
TGTGCCAGCAGTTACCTCCGTGACATGCTGTTTTTT
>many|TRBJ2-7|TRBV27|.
CASSFTRDYEQYF
TGTGCCAGCAGTTTTACTAGAGACTACGAGCAGTACTTC
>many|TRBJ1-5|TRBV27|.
CASSLGVPNQPQHF
TGTGCCAGCAGTTTAGGCGTTCCTAATCAGCCCCAGCATTTT
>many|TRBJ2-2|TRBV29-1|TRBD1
CSARTGGTGELFF
TGCAGCGCGAGGACAGGGGGAACCGGGGAGCTGTTTTTT
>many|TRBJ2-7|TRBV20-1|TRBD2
CSARGLREAIYEQYF
TGCAGTGCTAGAGGATTGCGGGAGGCGATCTACGAGCAGTACTTC
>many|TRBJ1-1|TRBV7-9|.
CASSLGGFEAFF
TGTGCCAGCAGCTTAGGGGGGTTTGAAGCTTTCTTT
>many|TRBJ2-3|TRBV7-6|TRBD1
CASSGGQGLDTQYF
TGTGCCAGCAGCGGGGGACAGGGGCTCGATACGCAGTATTTT
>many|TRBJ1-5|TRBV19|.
CASSIVGGNQPQHF
TGTGCCAGTAGTATAGTTGGCGGCAATCAGCCCCAGCATTTT
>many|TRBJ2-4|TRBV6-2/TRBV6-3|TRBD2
CASSYSFSGAKNIQYF
TGTGCCAGCAGTTACTCGTTTAGCGGGGCCAAAAACATTCAGTACTTC
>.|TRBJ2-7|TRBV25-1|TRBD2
CASSEGTSGRQYEQYF
TGTGCCAGCAGTGAGGGGACTAGCGGGAGGCAGTACGAGCAGTACTTC
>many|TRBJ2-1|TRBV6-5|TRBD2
CASSYSRLAGVWEQFF
TGTGCCAGCAGTTACTCTCGTCTAGCGGGAGTCTGGGAGCAGTTCTTC
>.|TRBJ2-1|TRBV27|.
CASSVNRNEQFF
TGTGCCAGCAGTGTCAACAGAAATGAGCAGTTCTTC
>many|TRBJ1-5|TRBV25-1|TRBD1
CASQGGSPLSDQPQHF
TGTGCCAGTCAGGGGGGGAGTCCCCTATCAGATCAGCCCCAGCATTTT